One sample yielded the 32 T cell receptor beta chains listed below, sequenced in a study of T cell responses to AZD1222 COVID-19 vaccine. Libraries were prepared by immunoSEQ multiplex PCR; TCRdb keeps only in-frame clonotypes and omits some of them. Of more than 100,000 clones in the sample, 75% to 90% were seen once. Here the sequenced sample was peripheral blood, taken on day 0 of AZD1222 vaccination. These receptor sequences come from an adult in good health.

The rearrangement joins TRBV4-1 to TRBJ1-4; D gene uncertain. The germline gives CDR1 MGHRA, CDR2 YSYEKL. Trimming left V 1 base short and J 2 bases short, with 14 bases between. This CDR3 has 17 residues. CDR3 residues: CASSQVNVVSTNEKLFF. In DNA, the CDR3 is TGCGCCAGCAGCCAAGTTAATGTTGTGAGCACTAATGAAAAACTGTTTTTT.

Remarks on this clone: The same CDR3 can be traced to other DNA sequences in this sample. The chain employs TRBV27 and TRBJ1-5, with a tentative D call TRBD1 (5 bases). V gave up 3 bases and J gave up 2 bases, with 8 bases separating them. This CDR3 is built from 14 residues. Germline assignment: CDR1 MNHEY and CDR2 SMNVEV (reference sequence). CDR3 DNA: TGTGCCAGCAGTTTGGCGGGGCGCAATCAGCCCCAGCATTTT. Translating it yields CASSLAGRNQPQHF.

The chain employs TRBV28 and TRBJ2-7; D is uncertain. Germline V gives CDR1 MDHEN, CDR2 SYDVKM. V was trimmed by 5 bases and J by 9 bases, leaving 20 bases between them. This CDR3 is 14 amino acids long. CDR3 region: CASSRTLPGPGQYF. In DNA form, the CDR3 reads TGTGCCAGCAGTCGCACCCTCCCGGGCCCCGGGCAGTACTTC.

The rearrangement joins TRBV10-1 to TRBJ1-1, with unresolved D. CDR1 WNHNN and CDR2 SYGVQD come from the germline V gene (reference sequence). This CDR3 has 12 amino acids. Trimming left V 2 bases short and J 8 bases short, with 9 bases between. This CDR3 is CASSEPGREAFF. Written as DNA, the CDR3 is TGCGCCAGCAGTGAGCCGGGGAGAGAAGCTTTCTTT.

The V and J genes are TRBV2 and TRBJ2-3, with D unclear. V shed 1 base and J shed 0 bases, with 8 bases lying between them. The CDR3 is made up of 15 amino acids. CDR1 and CDR2 from the germline V gene are SNHLY and FYNNEI. DNA for the CDR3: TGTGCCAGCAGTGAAGGGCGTCCTAGCACAGATACGCAGTATTTT. Amino acid sequence: CASSEGRPSTDTQYF.

This clone came up once. The genes are TRBV7-2 and TRBJ1-4; maybe TRBD1 (5 bases). V was clipped by 2 bases and J by 7 bases, with 11 bases between them. Germline V gives CDR1 SGHTA, CDR2 FQGNSA. The CDR3 has 14 residues. The CDR3 DNA reads TGTGCCAGCAGCTTAAAGGCCGGGGGTGAAAAACTGTTTTTT. It is translated as CASSLKAGGEKLFF.

This chain joins TRBV6-5 and TRBJ1-1, with TRBD1 as a possible D gene (6 bases). The germline gives CDR1 MNHEY, CDR2 SVGAGI. Trimming took off 4 bases at V and 1 base at J, with 10 bases between the two ends. The CDR3 is 14 residues long. The CDR3 reads CASSWRGENTEAFF. The CDR3 region has the DNA TGTGCCAGCAGTTGGAGGGGGGAGAACACTGAAGCTTTCTTT.

V usage is TRBV5-1 and J usage is TRBJ2-7, with D uncertain. Trimming stripped 0 bases from V and 1 base from J, with 8 bases between. Germline lookup yields CDR1 SGHRS and CDR2 YFSETQ. The CDR3 spans 14 residues. CDR3 sequence: CASSLGLESYEQYF. The CDR3 bases are TGCGCCAGCAGCTTGGGACTCGAATCCTACGAGCAGTACTTC.

The sample holds many counts of this clone. The chain couples TRBV19 to TRBJ2-2, with D possibly matching TRBD1 (5 bases). The ends were cut back, 10 bases at V and 5 bases at J, with 17 bases in the middle. Germline lookup yields CDR1 LNHDA and CDR2 SQIVND (reference sequence). The CDR3 has 14 residues. The CDR3 sequence is CATNSGPGTGELFF. The CDR3 bases are TGTGCCACCAACTCGGGCCCAGGGACCGGGGAGCTGTTTTTT.

V is TRBV29-1 and J is TRBJ1-1, with 8 bases that match TRBD1. J gave up 0 bases and V 7 bases, and 4 bases lay outside the gene matches. This CDR3 contains 13 residues. From germline, CDR1 is SQVTM and CDR2 ANQGSEA. The CDR3 sequence is CSAWGQVNTEAFF. The DNA for the CDR3 is TGCAGCGCCTGGGGACAGGTGAACACTGAAGCTTTCTTT.

This clone was seen only once. The chain is built from TRBV28 and TRBJ2-7; TRBD1 agrees at 9 bases. With 5 bases clipped from V and 2 bases from J, the junction kept 7 bases outside the gene matches. Germline CDR1 is MDHEN and CDR2 is SYDVKM. CDR3 length: 15 residues. CDR3 coding DNA: TGTGCCAGCAGTCTCCCGTGGGACAGGGCCTACGAGCAGTACTTC. Protein sequence: CASSLPWDRAYEQYF.

This rearrangement joins TRBV25-1 to TRBJ2-7; TRBD1 is a possible D gene (5 bases). V was cut by 5 bases and J by 0 bases, with 17 bases left in between. Germline V gives CDR1 MGHDK, CDR2 SYGVNS. This CDR3 spans 16 amino acids. CDR3 DNA: TGTGCCAGCAGTCCAAGGGGCACGTTGAGCTCCTACGAGCAGTACTTC. Translation: CASSPRGTLSSYEQYF.

The V gene is TRBV5-4, the J gene TRBJ2-5, with D tentatively TRBD1 (7 bases). Germline CDR1 and CDR2: SGHNT and YYREEE (reference sequence). Deletions cut 2 bases from V and 4 bases from J, with 15 bases between. The CDR3 totals 15 residues. This CDR3 is CASSFLAGGGETQYF. DNA of the CDR3: TGTGCCAGCAGCTTTCTAGCAGGGGGAGGAGAGACCCAGTACTTC.

About this clone: Other DNA sequences in the same sample also yield this CDR3. This chain joins TRBV25-1 and TRBJ1-5; D is unclear. CDR3 length: 12 residues. CDR1 is MGHDK and CDR2 is SYGVNS in the germline V gene. V lost 7 bases and J 2 bases, leaving 6 bases between the germline ends. Here the CDR3 DNA reads TGTGCCAGCAATCAAGGCAATCAGCCCCAGCATTTT. This translates into CASNQGNQPQHF.

This sequence joins TRBV7-3 and TRBJ2-1; D not certain. The V gene lost 2 bases and the J gene lost 0 bases, with 8 bases spanning the gap. The CDR3 runs to 15 residues. Per germline, CDR1 SGHTA and CDR2 FQGTGA. This CDR3 is CASSLQRSSYNEQFF. The CDR3 nucleotides read TGTGCCAGCAGCTTACAGAGAAGCTCCTACAATGAGCAGTTCTTC.

Details on this clone: This sample also contains other DNA sequences that code for the same CDR3. V usage is TRBV5-1 and J usage is TRBJ1-1; D is perhaps TRBD1 (6 bases). The V gene's germline CDR1 is SGHRS and CDR2 YFSETQ. V was cut by 0 bases and J by 4 bases, with 7 bases left in between. This CDR3 has 13 amino acids. CDR3 sequence reads: CASSLGGPTEAFF. The DNA of the CDR3 is TGCGCCAGCAGCTTGGGGGGGCCCACTGAAGCTTTCTTT.

J is TRBJ2-7 and V is TRBV29-1, with D hard to call. The CDR3 is 11 amino acids. CDR1 is SQVTM, CDR2 ANQGSEA, per germline. The ends were cut back, 5 bases at V and 3 bases at J, with 8 bases in the middle. DNA for the CDR3: TGCAGCGTTCAATTCGACTACGAGCAGTACTTC. Its translation is CSVQFDYEQYF.

V and J are TRBV5-4 and TRBJ2-4; 13 positions agree with TRBD2. Germline loops: CDR1 SGHNT, CDR2 YYREEE (reference sequence). The J segment lost 7 bases and the V segment lost 0 bases, leaving 4 bases of the junction unmatched. The CDR3 consists of 16 residues. CDR3: CASSLGLAGGGNIQYF. CDR3 nucleotide sequence: TGTGCCAGCAGCTTGGGACTAGCGGGAGGCGGGAACATTCAGTACTTC.

The chain links TRBV5-1 to TRBJ1-3; TRBD1 might be the D (6 bases). In germline, CDR1 is SGHRS, CDR2 YFSETQ. Trimming removed 4 bases from V and 3 bases from J, with 8 bases in between. The CDR3 has 13 amino acids. CDR3 DNA sequence: TGCGCCAGCAGCCCGGACAGTGGAAACACCATATATTTT. Encoded protein: CASSPDSGNTIYF.

The chain employs TRBV19 and TRBJ2-7, with a weak D call TRBD2 (6 bases). Trimming removed 0 bases at V and 5 bases at J, with 11 bases between. CDR1 and CDR2 (germline): LNHDA, SQIVND (reference sequence). This CDR3 has 14 residues. CDR3 sequence (DNA): TGTGCCAGTAGTATAGATCGGAGGGAACACGAGCAGTACTTC. It translates to CASSIDRREHEQYF.

This chain uses TRBV7-9 with TRBJ1-6; 7 nucleotides line up with TRBD1. The junction had 3 bases not matched to a gene; V was cut back by 0 bases and J by 7 bases. The germline gives CDR1 SEHNR, CDR2 FQNEAQ (reference sequence). The CDR3 length is 15 residues. The CDR3 sequence is CASSLAAGGNSPLHF. The CDR3 DNA reads TGTGCCAGCAGCTTAGCGGCAGGGGGAAATTCACCCCTCCACTTT.

J is TRBJ1-1 and V is TRBV30, with 7 bases matching TRBD1. V lost 5 bases, J lost 5 bases, and 8 bases stayed unmatched. CDR3 length: 13 amino acids. Germline-derived CDR1 and CDR2 are GTSNPN and SVGIG (reference sequence). The CDR3 bases are TGTGCCTGGGCCAGGGGGTCTTGGACTGAAGCTTTCTTT. It specifies CAWARGSWTEAFF.

This clone showed up just once. The chain links TRBV29-1 to TRBJ2-2; 9 positions match TRBD2. V lost 6 bases and J lost 3; bases outside the gene matches: 5. Germline values: CDR1 SQVTM, CDR2 ANQGSEA. This CDR3 has 14 amino acids. The CDR3 protein is CSVNLAGYTGELFF. In DNA form, the CDR3 reads TGCAGCGTAAACCTAGCGGGATACACCGGGGAGCTGTTTTTT.

The gene calls are TRBV10-3 and TRBJ2-7; TRBD2 matches 8 bases. V was clipped by 3 bases and J by 0 bases; unmatched bases: 7. The CDR3 totals 16 residues. Germline values: CDR1 ENHRY, CDR2 SYGVKD. The CDR3 sequence: CAISDPGGAASYEQYF. For the CDR3, the DNA is TGTGCCATCAGTGACCCGGGGGGGGCAGCCTCCTACGAGCAGTACTTC.

The chain is built from TRBV6-1 and TRBJ2-1, with D possibly being TRBD2 (5 bases). Trimming removed 2 bases from V and 9 bases from J, with 14 bases in between. The CDR3 has 14 amino acids. Germline CDR1 MNHNS, CDR2 SASEGT. The CDR3 reads CASSERLAVFEQFF. CDR3 nucleotide sequence: TGTGCCAGCAGTGAACGGCTAGCCGTCTTTGAGCAGTTCTTC.

The chain combines TRBV5-6 with TRBJ2-1; 9 bases are a match to TRBD2. This CDR3 is 16 amino acids long. The junction had 6 bases not matched to a gene; V was cut back by 1 base and J by 4 bases. Germline-derived CDR1 and CDR2 are SGHDT and YYEEEE. The CDR3 protein is CASSLRAGGVYNEQFF. The CDR3 DNA reads TGTGCCAGCAGCTTGCGGGCGGGAGGGGTTTACAATGAGCAGTTCTTC.

The chain carries TRBV30 and TRBJ2-7; no clear D. Germline CDR1 GTSNPN, CDR2 SVGIG (reference sequence). V was cut by 4 bases and J by 0 bases, with 16 bases left in between. This CDR3 has 15 amino acids. CDR3 loop: CAWNGVSSISYEQYF. For the CDR3, the DNA is TGTGCCTGGAATGGGGTCAGTAGTATCTCCTACGAGCAGTACTTC.

The V call is TRBV7-9, the J call TRBJ2-3; possibly TRBD1 for D (6 bases). The V end lost 4 bases, the J end lost 2 bases, and 16 bases lay between the germline ends. This CDR3 has 16 residues. Germline CDR1 reads SEHNR; CDR2 reads FQNEAQ (reference sequence). The CDR3 loop is CASSYPGHWTTDTQYF. In DNA form, the CDR3 reads TGTGCCAGCAGCTACCCGGGACATTGGACCACAGATACGCAGTATTTT.

The rearrangement uses TRBV7-3 and TRBJ2-7, with TRBD2 identical over 8 bases. Germline values: CDR1 SGHTA, CDR2 FQGTGA. The CDR3 length is 14 residues. With 11 bases clipped from V and 6 bases from J, the junction kept 15 bases outside the gene matches. CDR3 coding DNA: TGTGCCCCGGGAAGTCGGGGGGGAAACCCCGAGCAGTACTTC. Translated: CAPGSRGGNPEQYF. Combining the CDR3 with reference TRBV7-3 and TRBJ2-7 gives the whole variable domain GAGVSQTPSNKVTEKGKYVELRCDPISGHTALYWYRQSLGQGPEFLIYFQGTGAADDSGLPNDRFFAVRPEGSVSTLKIQRTERGDSAVYLCAPGSRGGNPEQYFGPGTRLTVT.

The chain couples TRBV18 to TRBJ1-2; D is unclear. V was trimmed by 2 bases and J by 6 bases, leaving 13 bases between them. Germline V gives CDR1 KGHSH, CDR2 LQKENI. The CDR3 spans 14 residues. CDR3 in amino acids: CASSPAGGQDGYTF. The CDR3 region has the DNA TGTGCCAGCTCACCAGCTGGAGGGCAGGATGGCTACACCTTC.

This clone was detected only a few times. The chain couples TRBV27 to TRBJ1-2; no firm D call. Per the germline V gene, CDR1 is MNHEY and CDR2 is SMNVEV (reference sequence). V gave up 3 bases and J gave up 4 bases, with 21 bases separating them. The CDR3 contains 17 residues. The CDR3 coding sequence is TGTGCCAGCAGTTTGCCTTGGCTCTTCGCCAGGATCTATGGCTACACCTTC. Translating gives CASSLPWLFARIYGYTF.

The chain combines TRBV19 with TRBJ1-3, with D unresolved. Germline assignment: CDR1 LNHDA and CDR2 SQIVND (reference sequence). Trimming pared 5 bases from V and 0 bases from J, leaving 8 bases between. The CDR3 extends over 14 amino acids. CDR3 residues: CASSPGFSGNTIYF. The CDR3 DNA follows: TGTGCCAGTAGTCCGGGATTCTCTGGAAACACCATATATTTT.